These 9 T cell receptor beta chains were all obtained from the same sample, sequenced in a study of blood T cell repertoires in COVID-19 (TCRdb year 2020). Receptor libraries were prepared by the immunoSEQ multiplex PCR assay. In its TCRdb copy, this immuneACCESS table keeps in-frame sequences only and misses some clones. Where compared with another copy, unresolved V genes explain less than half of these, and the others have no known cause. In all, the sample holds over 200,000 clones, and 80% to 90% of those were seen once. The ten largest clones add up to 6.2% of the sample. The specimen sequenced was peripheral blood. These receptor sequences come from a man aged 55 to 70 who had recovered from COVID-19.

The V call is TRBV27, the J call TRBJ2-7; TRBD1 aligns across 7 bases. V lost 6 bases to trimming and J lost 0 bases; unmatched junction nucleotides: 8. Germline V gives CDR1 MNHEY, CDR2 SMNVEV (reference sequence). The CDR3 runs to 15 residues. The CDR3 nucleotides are TGTGCCAGCAGGGTACTGGGACAGCGCTCCTACGAGCAGTACTTC. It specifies CASRVLGQRSYEQYF.

The CDR3 sequence: CASRQGRGSGNQPQHF. CDR3 nucleotide sequence: TGTGCCAGTAGACAGGGAAGGGGTAGCGGCAATCAGCCCCAGCATTTT. The V call is TRBV19, the J call TRBJ1-5; tentatively, D is TRBD1 (6 bases). In germline, CDR1 is LNHDA, CDR2 SQIVND (reference sequence). The V gene lost 6 bases and the J gene lost 2 bases, with 17 bases spanning the gap. The CDR3 is 16 residues long.

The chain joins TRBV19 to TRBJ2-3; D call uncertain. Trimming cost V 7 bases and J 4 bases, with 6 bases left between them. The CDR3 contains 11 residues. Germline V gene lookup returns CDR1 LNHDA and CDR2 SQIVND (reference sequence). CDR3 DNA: TGTGCCAGTACTGAGGCAGATACGCAGTATTTT. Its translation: CASTEADTQYF. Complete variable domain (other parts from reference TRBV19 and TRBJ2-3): DGGITQSPKYLFRKEGQNVTLSCEQNLNHDAMYWYRQDPGQGLRLIYYSQIVNDFQKGDIAEGYSVSREKKESFPLTVTSAQKNPTAFYLCASTEADTQYFGPGTRLTVL.

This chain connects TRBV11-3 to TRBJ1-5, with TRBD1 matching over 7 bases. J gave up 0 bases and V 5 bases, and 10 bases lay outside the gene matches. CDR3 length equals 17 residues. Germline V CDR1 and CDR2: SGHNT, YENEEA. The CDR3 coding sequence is TGTGCCAGCAGCCCCAAAGGGACAGAGTATAGCAATCAGCCCCAGCATTTT. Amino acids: CASSPKGTEYSNQPQHF.

In nucleotides, the CDR3 is TGTGCCAGCAGCCGGACAGGGAATACGCAGTATTTT. Protein: CASSRTGNTQYF. The chain recombines TRBV28 with TRBJ2-3; TRBD1 matches 8 bases. Germline CDR1 and CDR2: MDHEN and SYDVKM. This CDR3 is built from 12 residues. V dropped 6 bases and J dropped 7; count of bases not matched to a gene: 3. Complete variable domain (other parts from reference TRBV28 and TRBJ2-3): DVKVTQSSRYLVKRTGEKVFLECVQDMDHENMFWYRQDPGLGLRLIYFSYDVKMKEKGDIPEGYSVSREKKERFSLILESASTNQTSMYLCASSRTGNTQYFGPGTRLTVL.

The CDR3 DNA follows: TGTGCCAGCAGTTTTAAAGGCGGAACCTACGAGCAGTACTTC. This gives the protein CASSFKGGTYEQYF. The chain couples TRBV27 to TRBJ2-7; D uncertain. CDR1 is MNHEY and CDR2 is SMNVEV in the germline V gene (reference sequence). V was cut by 3 bases and J by 2 bases, with 11 bases left in between. The CDR3 has 14 amino acids.

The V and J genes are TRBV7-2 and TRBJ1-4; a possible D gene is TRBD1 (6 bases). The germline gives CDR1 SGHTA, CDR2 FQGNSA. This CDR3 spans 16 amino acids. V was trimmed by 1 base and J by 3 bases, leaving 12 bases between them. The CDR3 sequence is CASSLVLGGSNEKLFF. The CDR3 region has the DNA TGTGCCAGCAGCTTAGTTTTAGGGGGATCTAATGAAAAACTGTTTTTT.

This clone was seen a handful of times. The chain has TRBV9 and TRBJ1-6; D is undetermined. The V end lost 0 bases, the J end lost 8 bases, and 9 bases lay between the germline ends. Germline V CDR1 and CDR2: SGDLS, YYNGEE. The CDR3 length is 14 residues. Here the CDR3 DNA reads TGTGCCAGCAGCGTAGAGGCAGGTTATTCACCCCTCCACTTT. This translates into CASSVEAGYSPLHF.

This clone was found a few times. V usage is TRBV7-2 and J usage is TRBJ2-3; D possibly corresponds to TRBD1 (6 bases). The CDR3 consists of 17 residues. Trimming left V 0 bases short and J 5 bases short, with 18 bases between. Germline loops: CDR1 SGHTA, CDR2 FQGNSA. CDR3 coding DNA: TGTGCCAGCAGCTTAGCATCGGCCAGGGGATCTGTAGATACGCAGTATTTT. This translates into CASSLASARGSVDTQYF. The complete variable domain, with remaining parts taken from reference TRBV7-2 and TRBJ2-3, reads GAGVSQSPSNKVTEKGKDVELRCDPISGHTALYWYRQSLGQGLEFLIYFQGNSAPDKSGLPSDRFSAERTGGSVSTLTIQRTQQEDSAVYLCASSLASARGSVDTQYFGPGTRLTVL.